This TCR beta chain was sequenced during a study of early T cells in non-severe SARS-CoV-2 infection. Across the study: Bulk RNA isolated from unsorted whole blood underwent sequencing; chains were not paired.

The CDR3 length is 17 residues. The junction had 9 bases not matched to a gene; V was cut back by 3 bases and J by 3 bases. Per germline, CDR1 DFQATT and CDR2 SNEGSKA (reference sequence). General study results and limits: Anti-spike CD8 responses were favored by VDJdb matching, which missed private and CD4 specificities.

Attached unique molecular identifiers marked individual cDNA molecules. TCRdb re-called the 5' RACE reads through MiXCR, storing one row per CDR3 protein. The repertoire consists of some 64,000 distinct CDR3 sequences, with about a tenth occurring once and the leading ten covering about 1.5%. This clonotype was found many times. Its antigen is not known. The sequenced sample consisted of whole blood. The rearrangement joins TRBV20-1 to TRBJ1-6; 9 bases are a match to TRBD1. The TCR was taken from an adult who was a healthcare worker with PCR-confirmed SARS-CoV-2 infection or an uninfected control (not recorded which). The CDR3 bases are TGCAGTGCTAGTGGAGGGACAGGGAGTCTCTATAATTCACCCCTCCACTTT. Protein: CSASGGTGSLYNSPLHF.